Each of the 8 T cell receptor beta chains below was sequenced from the same sample in a study of identical twins. A single record per CDR3 protein comes from TCRdb applying MiXCR to the 5' RACE reads. The table has 1.5 million or so distinct CDR3 sequences, about 32% seen once; the top ten hold around 0.25%. The sample comprised cord blood. The receptor source for this set is a newborn girl in good health.

The V gene is TRBV7-9, the J gene TRBJ1-3; TRBD1 matches at 7 bases. Unmatched junction bases numbered 5, after V lost 5 bases and J lost 1 base. Germline V gives CDR1 SEHNR, CDR2 FQNEAQ (reference sequence). This CDR3 has 15 residues. Here the CDR3 reads CASSPSGQSGNTIYF. CDR3 DNA sequence: TGTGCCAGCAGCCCTTCGGGACAGTCTGGAAACACCATATATTTT.

This clonotype was detected a few times. The chain uses TRBV28 and TRBJ1-2, with unresolved D. V lost 8 bases, J lost 0 bases, and 13 bases lay in between. Germline CDR1 is MDHEN and CDR2 is SYDVKM. The CDR3 length is 14 residues. The DNA of the CDR3 is TGTGCCAGCTCTAACCCCGCGCCTAACTATGGCTACACCTTC. Protein sequence: CASSNPAPNYGYTF.

This clonotype was observed a few times. DNA for the CDR3: TGTGCCAGCTCCACTCGACTAGCGGGGTATCCAGATACGCAGTATTTT. Its protein is CASSTRLAGYPDTQYF. This rearrangement joins TRBV18 to TRBJ2-3; 11 bases fit TRBD2. V trimming: 6 bases; J trimming: 4 bases; junction bases outside the gene matches: 9. The CDR3 extends over 16 amino acids. Looked up from germline, CDR1 is KGHSH and CDR2 is LQKENI.

The chain carries TRBV18 and TRBJ1-5; TRBD1 agrees at 7 bases. CDR1 KGHSH and CDR2 LQKENI come from the germline V gene. Trimming took 1 base from V and 3 from J; bases not matched to a gene: 6. The CDR3 is 16 amino acids. As DNA, the CDR3 is TGTGCCAGCTCACCACGGACAGGAGGGGCCAATCAGCCCCAGCATTTT. Protein sequence: CASSPRTGGANQPQHF.

This clonotype has a handful of counts. V gene TRBV28 combines with J gene TRBJ2-1; 11 bases are shared with TRBD2. Germline CDR1 MDHEN, CDR2 SYDVKM. The CDR3 has 19 amino acids. V trimming: 7 bases; J trimming: 1 base; junction bases outside the gene matches: 15. In DNA, the CDR3 is TGTGCCAGCACCCTAAGACTAGCGGGACTTCTAAAATCCTACAATGAGCAGTTCTTC. Amino acids: CASTLRLAGLLKSYNEQFF.

This clonotype was detected only a few times. The rearrangement joins TRBV5-6 to TRBJ2-7, with D perhaps being TRBD1 or TRBD2 (5 bases each). The CDR3 is made up of 14 amino acids. Germline V gene sequence: CDR1 SGHDT, CDR2 YYEEEE. The V end lost 2 bases, the J end lost 5 bases, and 14 bases lay between the germline ends. CDR3 nucleotide sequence: TGTGCCAGCAGCTTCTCCCTGAGGGGCCACGAGCAGTACTTC. Translating it yields CASSFSLRGHEQYF. The full variable domain, with the rest looked up from reference TRBV5-6 and TRBJ2-7, is DAGVTQSPTHLIKTRGQQVTLRCSPKSGHDTVSWYQQALGQGPQFIFQYYEEEERQRGNFPDRFSGHQFPNYSSELNVNALLLGDSALYLCASSFSLRGHEQYFGPGTRLTVT.

CDR3 sequence (DNA): TGCAGTGCTAGAGTGTCCCCCGTGGGGGAGACCCAGTTCTTC. It yields the protein CSARVSPVGETQFF. The chain combines TRBV20-1 with TRBJ2-5; tentatively, D is TRBD1 or TRBD2 (5 bases each). The DNA end is more similar to TRBJ2-1, so the J call may be wrong. The CDR3 totals 14 residues. Germline CDR1 is DFQATT and CDR2 is SNEGSKA (reference sequence).

This clonotype came up a few times. A much bigger clone sits one base away, suggesting this may be a read error. The rearrangement links TRBV6-5 to TRBJ2-5; no definite D call. Germline CDR1 is MNHEY and CDR2 is SVGAGI. CDR3 size: 12 residues. Trimming shortened V by 0 bases and J by 11 bases, and 10 bases separated the two germline ends. The CDR3 sequence is CASSYSRNEQYF. CDR3 bases: TGTGCCAGCAGTTACTCGAGGAATGAGCAGTACTTC.